A single sample is the source of the 26 T cell receptor beta chains below, sequenced in a study of blood T cell repertoires in COVID-19. The repertoire was sequenced with immunoSEQ multiplex PCR; TCRdb's copy has only in-frame clones and lacks some. Here the sample spans 230,000 or so clones, around 83% being singletons. The sequenced sample was peripheral blood. Receptor source: a man aged 40-49 years who had recovered from COVID-19.

Written as DNA, the CDR3 is TGCAGTGCTAGTCGTCGGGAGGGCTCCTACGAGCAGTACTTC. It yields the protein CSASRREGSYEQYF. This chain connects TRBV20-1 to TRBJ2-7; 8 bases are a match to TRBD2. The CDR3 length is 14 residues. In germline, CDR1 is DFQATT, CDR2 SNEGSKA (reference sequence). Trimming removed 3 bases from V and 0 bases from J; junction bases left unmatched: 4.

The chain carries TRBV7-2 and TRBJ2-3; 10 positions agree with TRBD1. The CDR3 has 16 residues. The germline gives CDR1 SGHTA, CDR2 FQGNSA. V lost 5 bases to trimming and J lost 5 bases; unmatched junction nucleotides: 10. CDR3 nucleotide sequence: TGTGCCAGCAGCCAAGGAGACAGGGGGCGTAAAGATACGCAGTATTTT. Its translation is CASSQGDRGRKDTQYF.

This chain links TRBV11-2 with TRBJ1-3; no reliable D call. CDR3 size: 12 residues. The germline CDR1 and CDR2 sequences are SGHAT and FQNNGV. Trimming shortened V by 6 bases and J by 2 bases, and 5 bases separated the two germline ends. The CDR3 nucleotides read TGTGCCAGCAGTACTACTGGAAACACCATATATTTT. It specifies CASSTTGNTIYF.

This CDR3 is CACPEDGSVYGYTF. The CDR3 coding sequence is TGTGCCTGCCCGGAGGACGGATCCGTCTATGGCTACACCTTC. J is TRBJ1-2 and V is TRBV30; D is uncertain. Per the germline V gene, CDR1 is GTSNPN and CDR2 is SVGIG (reference sequence). The CDR3 is made up of 14 amino acids. The V end was cut by 6 bases, the J end by 4 bases, with 18 bases between.

Here the CDR3 DNA reads TGTGCCAGCAGTTTATCGTGGGTAGGAGGGAGTAGCGAGCAGTACTTC. It codes for CASSLSWVGGSSEQYF. The chain joins TRBV27 to TRBJ2-7; D is possibly TRBD2 (6 bases). Trimming took off 0 bases at V and 6 bases at J, with 18 bases between the two ends. Looked up from germline, CDR1 is MNHEY and CDR2 is SMNVEV (reference sequence). This CDR3 comprises 16 residues.

This clone was detected only once. V usage is TRBV30 and J usage is TRBJ2-3; D ambiguous. This CDR3 is 15 amino acids long. CDR1 is GTSNPN and CDR2 is SVGIG in the germline V gene (reference sequence). Trimming removed 0 bases at V and 2 bases at J, with 12 bases between. CDR3 coding DNA: TGTGCCTGGAGTGTACTGGGCAGCCCCACAGATACGCAGTATTTT. This codes for CAWSVLGSPTDTQYF. Full variable domain (rest looked up from reference TRBV30 and TRBJ2-3): SQTIHQWPATLVQPVGSPLSLECTVEGTSNPNLYWYRQAAGRGLQLLFYSVGIGQISSEVPQNLSASRPQDRQFILSSKKLLLSDSGFYLCAWSVLGSPTDTQYFGPGTRLTVL.

This clone was detected only once. The chain joins TRBV4-1 to TRBJ1-1, with D uncertain. The germline V gene encodes CDR1 MGHRA and CDR2 YSYEKL. CDR3 length: 14 residues. Trimming removed 2 bases from V and 1 base from J, with 8 bases in between. The CDR3 DNA sequence: TGCGCCAGCAGCCAACCACGGTCGAACACTGAAGCTTTCTTT. This sequence encodes CASSQPRSNTEAFF.

CDR3 protein: CATIPDGISEQYF. As DNA, the CDR3 is TGTGCCACCATTCCCGACGGGATTTCAGAGCAGTACTTC. The chain combines TRBV6-5 with TRBJ2-7; possibly TRBD2 for D (5 bases). The germline CDR1 and CDR2 sequences are MNHEY and SVGAGI. The CDR3 has 13 residues. Trimming shortened V by 10 bases and J by 7 bases, and 20 bases separated the two germline ends.

CDR3 in DNA: TGTGCCAGCAGCCAGGACAGGGCATATGGCTACACCTTC. This encodes CASSQDRAYGYTF. This sequence joins TRBV5-6 and TRBJ1-2; 8 bases agree with TRBD1. The CDR3 loop spans 13 amino acids. The V gene's germline CDR1 is SGHDT and CDR2 YYEEEE. The V and J ends lost 4 bases and 5 bases, in that order; junction bases with no gene match: 4.

This clone appeared a single time. The chain has TRBV7-9 and TRBJ1-2; 8 nucleotides match TRBD1. From germline, CDR1 is SEHNR and CDR2 FQNEAQ (reference sequence). Unmatched junction bases numbered 11, after V lost 2 bases and J lost 6 bases. The CDR3 has 16 amino acids. Here the CDR3 reads CASSLIEVVTGDGYTF. The CDR3 DNA reads TGTGCCAGCAGCTTAATTGAAGTGGTGACAGGGGATGGCTACACCTTC.

The chain joins TRBV5-4 to TRBJ1-2, with 8 bases that match TRBD1. Germline V CDR1 and CDR2: SGHNT, YYREEE (reference sequence). The CDR3 spans 14 residues. V trimming: 1 base; J trimming: 3 bases; junction bases outside the gene matches: 2. This CDR3 reads CASSLTGGHYGYTF. The DNA for the CDR3 is TGTGCCAGCAGCTTGACAGGGGGGCACTATGGCTACACCTTC.

The chain recombines TRBV9 with TRBJ2-2; D ambiguous. V was trimmed by 0 bases and J by 4 bases, leaving 13 bases between them. There are 16 residues in the CDR3. Germline assignment: CDR1 SGDLS and CDR2 YYNGEE. CDR3 protein: CASSVDHTPGTGELFF. Here the CDR3 DNA reads TGTGCCAGCAGCGTAGATCACACCCCGGGCACCGGGGAGCTGTTTTTT.

V and J are TRBV3-1 (or the pseudogene TRBV3-2) and TRBJ2-2; TRBD1 might be the D (5 bases). The CDR3 is made up of 15 amino acids. CDR1 is LGHDT, CDR2 YNNKEL, per germline (reference sequence). V lost 3 bases and J lost 2, with 10 bases in between. CDR3 region: CASSHQGTNTGELFF. As DNA, the CDR3 is TGTGCCAGCAGCCATCAGGGCACCAACACCGGGGAGCTGTTTTTT.

V is TRBV9 and J is TRBJ1-1; 10 bases align to TRBD1. The V and J ends lost 0 bases and 2 bases, in that order; junction bases with no gene match: 13. The CDR3 sequence is 19 residues long. CDR1 is SGDLS, CDR2 YYNGEE, per germline. Here the CDR3 DNA reads TGTGCCAGCAGCGTAGGGGACAGGGGAAGGTTCCTGGCTAACACTGAAGCTTTCTTT. It is translated as CASSVGDRGRFLANTEAFF.

This rearrangement joins TRBV7-2 to TRBJ2-2; TRBD2 matches at 11 bases. V shed 2 bases and J 0 bases; nucleotides not matched to a gene: 5. This CDR3 is 18 amino acids long. CDR1 is SGHTA and CDR2 is FQGNSA in the germline V gene. The CDR3 DNA reads TGTGCCAGCAGCTTACGTCTAGCGGGGGGCACGAACACCGGGGAGCTGTTTTTT. This gives the protein CASSLRLAGGTNTGELFF.

V and J are TRBV30 and TRBJ2-5, with D perhaps TRBD1 (6 bases). The CDR3 consists of 14 residues. Germline assignment: CDR1 GTSNPN and CDR2 SVGIG (reference sequence). V lost 6 bases and J lost 1, with 15 bases in between. The CDR3 region is CACLPPGAQETQYF. The CDR3 region has the DNA TGTGCCTGCCTACCCCCAGGGGCCCAAGAGACCCAGTACTTC.

The gene calls are TRBV2 and TRBJ1-6, with 8 bases fitting TRBD1. The germline V gene encodes CDR1 SNHLY and CDR2 FYNNEI. This CDR3 spans 14 amino acids. J lost 18 bases, V lost 1 base, and 11 bases had no gene match. The CDR3 loop reads CASSEGGVTGVTHF. The CDR3 nucleotides read TGTGCCAGCAGTGAAGGAGGGGTGACAGGGGTGACCCACTTT. The complete variable domain, with remaining parts taken from reference TRBV2 and TRBJ1-6, reads EPEVTQTPSHQVTQMGQEVILRCVPISNHLYFYWYRQILGQKVEFLVSFYNNEISEKSEIFDDQFSVERPDGSNFTLKIRSTKLEDSAMYFCASSEGGVTGVTHFGNGTRLTVT.

V gene TRBV21-1 combines with J gene TRBJ1-5; the D call TRBD1 from the table was never checked on the DNA. TRBV21-1 is described as a pseudogene. This CDR3 is built from 18 residues. The CDR3 region has the DNA TGTGCCAGCAGCAAAGCGGGACAGGGTTCGTCCAGCAATCAGCCCCAGCATTTT. Protein sequence: CASSKAGQGSSSNQPQHF.

The chain combines TRBV9 with TRBJ1-2, with D unresolved. CDR1 is SGDLS, CDR2 YYNGEE, per germline. Trimming removed 1 base at V and 0 bases at J, with 10 bases between. The CDR3 consists of 15 residues. CDR3 residues: CASSVLEKPNYGYTF. CDR3 coding DNA: TGTGCCAGCAGCGTATTAGAGAAACCTAACTATGGCTACACCTTC.

The chain carries TRBV7-2 and TRBJ2-5, with TRBD2 matching over 10 bases. Germline loops: CDR1 SGHTA, CDR2 FQGNSA. The CDR3 is 15 amino acids. V lost 2 bases and J lost 4; bases outside the gene matches: 4. Here the CDR3 DNA reads TGTGCCAGCAGCTTACAGCGGGGGGGCTTAGAGACCCAGTACTTC. It codes for CASSLQRGGLETQYF.

The J gene is TRBJ1-1, the V gene TRBV28; possibly TRBD1 for D (6 bases). V was pared by 3 bases and J by 1 base, with 12 bases between. CDR1 is MDHEN, CDR2 SYDVKM, per germline. The CDR3 runs 15 residues. The CDR3 DNA reads TGTGCCAGCAGTTTTTCGGACAGAAGGAACACTGAAGCTTTCTTT. Residues: CASSFSDRRNTEAFF.

This chain connects TRBV5-1 to TRBJ2-7; 12 bases agree with TRBD2. Germline V gene data show CDR1 as SGHRS and CDR2 as YFSETQ. The CDR3 totals 18 residues. V dropped 4 bases and J dropped 3; count of bases not matched to a gene: 14. The CDR3 is CASSGGLAGLRTVYEQYF. The CDR3 DNA follows: TGCGCCAGCAGCGGAGGACTAGCGGGACTAAGGACCGTCTACGAGCAGTACTTC.

The genes are TRBV2 and TRBJ1-3, with 7 positions matching TRBD1. CDR1 and CDR2 (germline): SNHLY, FYNNEI. This CDR3 comprises 20 residues. The ends lost 5 bases at V and 1 base at J; junction bases unmatched: 20. CDR3 nucleotide sequence: TGTGCCAGCAGTCTCCCCCGGGGAGGAGGTGGGGACAGTTCTGGAAACACCATATATTTT. It translates to CASSLPRGGGGDSSGNTIYF.

This chain connects TRBV30 to TRBJ2-4, with D perhaps matching TRBD2 (5 bases). The V end lost 6 bases, the J end lost 5 bases, and 11 bases lay between the germline ends. The CDR3 covers 12 residues. The V gene's germline CDR1 is GTSNPN and CDR2 SVGIG (reference sequence). The CDR3 sequence: CACLEGENIQYF. The CDR3 DNA is TGTGCCTGCCTAGAGGGCGAAAACATTCAGTACTTC.

The chain couples TRBV30 to TRBJ1-2; 8 nucleotides match TRBD1. Germline V gives CDR1 GTSNPN, CDR2 SVGIG (reference sequence). Unmatched junction bases numbered 6, after V lost 8 bases and J lost 4 bases. The CDR3 has 12 residues. CDR3 sequence reads: CARKTGVYGYTF. In DNA form, the CDR3 reads TGTGCCAGAAAGACAGGGGTCTATGGCTACACCTTC.

Ten or more counts support this clone. V gene TRBV19 combines with J gene TRBJ2-7; 9 nucleotides line up with TRBD1. The CDR3 consists of 12 residues. With 8 bases clipped from V and 7 bases from J, the junction kept 6 bases outside the gene matches. Germline lookup yields CDR1 LNHDA and CDR2 SQIVND (reference sequence). The CDR3 nucleotides are TGTGCCAGTCGGGACAGGGTATCGGAGCAGTACTTC. Amino acids: CASRDRVSEQYF.